This passage covers 5 T cell receptor beta chains from one sample sequenced in a study of blood T cell repertoires in COVID-19. Here immunoSEQ multiplex PCR was the method, and the copy in TCRdb shows in-frame clones only, minus some. The table shows some 47,000 clones, with approximately 85% occurring only once. Input material: peripheral blood. Receptors were obtained from a woman aged 55-69 years with acute or convalescent COVID-19.

The chain joins TRBV30 to TRBJ1-1; D uncertain. V dropped 5 bases and J dropped 1 base, with 11 bases sitting between them. The germline CDR1 and CDR2 sequences are GTSNPN and SVGIG (reference sequence). The CDR3 extends over 13 amino acids. The CDR3 reads CAWSNSGNTEAFF. Here the CDR3 DNA reads TGTGCCTGGTCGAACAGTGGGAACACTGAAGCTTTCTTT.

V usage is TRBV6-5 and J usage is TRBJ1-1; the match to TRBD1 covers 10 bases. The V gene's germline CDR1 is MNHEY and CDR2 SVGAGI. V trimming: 6 bases; J trimming: 5 bases; junction bases outside the gene matches: 6. This CDR3 has 14 amino acids. The chain's CDR3 is CASRPDRGITEAFF. The CDR3 region has the DNA TGTGCCAGCAGGCCGGACAGGGGGATTACTGAAGCTTTCTTT.

The J gene is TRBJ1-1, the V gene TRBV19; no firm D call. Trimming took 2 bases from V and 1 from J, leaving 11 bases between them. The CDR3 totals 15 residues. Germline lookup yields CDR1 LNHDA and CDR2 SQIVND (reference sequence). CDR3 DNA: TGTGCCAGTAGTATATATCAGAGCGCGAACACTGAAGCTTTCTTT. It yields the protein CASSIYQSANTEAFF.

The V gene is TRBV5-1, the J gene TRBJ1-1; possibly TRBD1 for D (6 bases). The V end was cut by 4 bases, the J end by 1 base, with 17 bases between. This CDR3 is 16 amino acids long. Germline CDR1 reads SGHRS; CDR2 reads YFSETQ. The CDR3 region has the DNA TGCGCCAGCAGCGTGGGACACGTGAAAGCGAACACTGAAGCTTTCTTT. Translating it yields CASSVGHVKANTEAFF. Looking up the rest from reference TRBV5-1 and TRBJ1-1 gives the full variable domain: KAGVTQTPRYLIKTRGQQVTLSCSPISGHRSVSWYQQTPGQGLQFLFEYFSETQRNKGNFPGRFSGRQFSNSRSEMNVSTLELGDSALYLCASSVGHVKANTEAFFGQGTRLTVV.

This clone was seen more than once but under ten times. The V and J genes are TRBV7-9 and TRBJ1-2, with 8 bases aligning to TRBD1. CDR3 length equals 14 residues. Germline loops: CDR1 SEHNR, CDR2 FQNEAQ (reference sequence). Trimming removed 1 base from V and 4 bases from J; junction bases left unmatched: 2. CDR3 in amino acids: CASSLGTGTYGYTF. The CDR3 DNA reads as TGTGCCAGCAGCTTAGGGACAGGGACCTATGGCTACACCTTC.